The T cell receptor (beta chain) described here comes from a study of control samples from healthy donors and cancer patients. Sequencing was performed with immunoSEQ multiplex PCR; in TCRdb, only in-frame clones are kept and a portion is missing. The data hold 65,000 to 95,000 clones, with 87% observed a single time. This TCR came from a man in his forties or fifties in good health. Sample: blood.

The CDR3 region has the DNA TGTGCCAGCAGCTTAAACGCAGGGGTTTATACTAACTATGGCTACACCTTC. This translates into CASSLNAGVYTNYGYTF. The chain couples TRBV7-2 to TRBJ1-2, with D tentatively TRBD1 (6 bases). Trimming removed 2 bases from V and 0 bases from J, with 16 bases in between. Germline V lookup: CDR1 SGHTA, CDR2 FQGNSA. The length of the CDR3 is 17 residues.